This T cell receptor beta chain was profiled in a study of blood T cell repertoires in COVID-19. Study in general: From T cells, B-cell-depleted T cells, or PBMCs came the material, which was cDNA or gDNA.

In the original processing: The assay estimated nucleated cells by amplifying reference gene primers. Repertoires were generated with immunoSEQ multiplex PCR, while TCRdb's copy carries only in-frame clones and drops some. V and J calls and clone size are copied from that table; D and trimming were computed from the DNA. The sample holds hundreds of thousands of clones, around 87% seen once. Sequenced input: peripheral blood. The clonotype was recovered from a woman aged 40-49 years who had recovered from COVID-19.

CDR3 coding DNA: TGTGCCAGCAGCTTAGTGGGAGCTAACTATGGCTACACCTTC. This sequence encodes CASSLVGANYGYTF. V usage is TRBV7-2 and J usage is TRBJ1-2; D is unresolved. Trimming cost V 1 base and J 0 bases, with 6 bases left between them. The CDR3 covers 14 residues. Germline loops: CDR1 SGHTA, CDR2 FQGNSA.